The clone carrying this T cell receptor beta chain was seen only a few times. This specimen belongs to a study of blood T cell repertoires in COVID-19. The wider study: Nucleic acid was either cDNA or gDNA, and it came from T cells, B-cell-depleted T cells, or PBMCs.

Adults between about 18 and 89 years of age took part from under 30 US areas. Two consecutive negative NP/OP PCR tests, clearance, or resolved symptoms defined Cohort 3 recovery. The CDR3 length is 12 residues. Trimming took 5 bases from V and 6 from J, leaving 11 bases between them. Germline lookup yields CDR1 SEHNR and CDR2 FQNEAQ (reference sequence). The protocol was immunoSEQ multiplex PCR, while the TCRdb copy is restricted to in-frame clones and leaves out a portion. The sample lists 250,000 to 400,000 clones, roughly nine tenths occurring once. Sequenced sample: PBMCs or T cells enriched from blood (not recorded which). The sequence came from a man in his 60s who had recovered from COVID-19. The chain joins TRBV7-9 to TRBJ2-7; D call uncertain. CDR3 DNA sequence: TGTGCCAGCAGCGTCGGTCCCCGCGAGCAGTACTTC. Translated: CASSVGPREQYF.